This T cell receptor (beta chain) is drawn from a study of control samples from healthy donors and cancer patients. The table came from immunoSEQ multiplex PCR; TCRdb's copy has only in-frame clones and leaves some out. The data show 160,000 or so clones, with approximately 96% seen just once and more than 8% held by the top ten. Between the trimmed V and J ends, which lost 1 base and 3 bases, there was a span of 12 bases. Germline assignment: CDR1 SEHNR and CDR2 FQNEAQ (reference sequence). The CDR3 has 15 amino acids. The receptor was derived from a woman aged 40 to 50 in good health. The gene calls are TRBV7-9 and TRBJ1-1, with a possible D match to TRBD1 (6 bases). The sequencing input was blood. The CDR3 DNA reads TGTGCCAGCAGCTTAGTACAGGGAGCTTACACTGAAGCTTTCTTT. Translated, it gives CASSLVQGAYTEAFF.